The 29 T cell receptor beta chains below were found in one sample sequenced in a study of T cell responses to AZD1222 COVID-19 vaccine. TCRdb's table, derived via immunoSEQ multiplex PCR, lists solely in-frame clones and lacks some. The sample gives roughly 80,000 clones, 90% to 95% of which show up once; 5% to 6.5% is in the top ten. The input for sequencing was peripheral blood, taken on day 0 of AZD1222 vaccination. The receptors here all came from an adult in good health.

The chain carries TRBV18 and TRBJ2-1; 7 nucleotides align to TRBD1. V shed 5 bases, J shed 4 bases, and the junction held 14 bases outside the gene matches. From germline, CDR1 is KGHSH and CDR2 LQKENI. This CDR3 region has 17 residues. The CDR3 spells CASSGKNRGVTYNEQFF. The CDR3 bases are TGTGCCAGCTCAGGGAAAAACAGGGGCGTAACGTACAATGAGCAGTTCTTC.

By share, this clone counts as medium-sized. The CDR3 region has the DNA TGTGCCTGCAGGAGTGGGTACGAGCAGTACTTC. Protein sequence: CACRSGYEQYF. The genes are TRBV30 and TRBJ2-7; no firm D call. CDR1 is GTSNPN and CDR2 is SVGIG in the germline V gene (reference sequence). V was cut by 6 bases and J by 4 bases, with 10 bases left in between. The CDR3 runs to 11 residues.

The gene calls are TRBV29-1 and TRBJ1-5; possible D gene TRBD1, 6 bases. V was pared by 6 bases and J by 3 bases, with 15 bases between. CDR1 and CDR2 (germline): SQVTM, ANQGSEA. The CDR3 contains 14 residues. CDR3 amino acids: CSVRTDSLNQPQHF. The CDR3 nucleotides are TGCAGCGTCCGCACGGACAGTCTCAATCAGCCCCAGCATTTT.

J is TRBJ2-1 and V is TRBV3-1 (or the pseudogene TRBV3-2); D gene uncertain. Trimming took 4 bases from V and 3 from J, leaving 7 bases between them. Germline V gene lookup returns CDR1 LGHDT and CDR2 YNNKEL (reference sequence). The CDR3 is 13 amino acids. DNA for the CDR3: TGTGCCAGCAGCCGACCAGACTACAATGAGCAGTTCTTC. As protein: CASSRPDYNEQFF.

V is TRBV10-3 and J is TRBJ2-1; the match to TRBD1 covers 9 bases. The length of the CDR3 is 12 residues. CDR1 ENHRY and CDR2 SYGVKD come from the germline V gene. Unmatched junction bases numbered 1, after V lost 4 bases and J lost 9 bases. CDR3 protein: CAISGQGGEQFF. The CDR3 region has the DNA TGTGCCATCAGTGGACAGGGGGGTGAGCAGTTCTTC.

The CDR3 loop reads CASRQGGSNSPLHF. The CDR3 bases are TGTGCCAGCAGACAGGGAGGGAGTAATTCACCCCTCCACTTT. The V call is TRBV6-5, the J call TRBJ1-6; a weak D match, TRBD1 (6 bases). This CDR3 has 14 amino acids. V lost 6 bases and J 6 bases, leaving 12 bases between the germline ends. CDR1 and CDR2 (germline): MNHEY, SVGAGI.

This chain joins TRBV27 and TRBJ2-1; either TRBD1 or TRBD2 may fit D (5 bases each). V gave up 0 bases and J gave up 13 bases, with 16 bases separating them. The germline gives CDR1 MNHEY, CDR2 SMNVEV (reference sequence). The CDR3 consists of 14 residues. CDR3 amino acids: CASSLSLGAGFQFF. CDR3 DNA sequence: TGTGCCAGCAGTTTATCCCTCGGGGCTGGATTTCAGTTCTTC.

The rearrangement links TRBV9 to TRBJ1-6, with TRBD1 matching 9 bases. Trimming removed 0 bases from V and 10 bases from J; junction bases left unmatched: 5. CDR1 is SGDLS, CDR2 YYNGEE, per germline. This CDR3 comprises 15 residues. The DNA for the CDR3 is TGTGCCAGCAGCGTAGAGGACAGGGGAGGGTCACCCCTCCACTTT. It encodes CASSVEDRGGSPLHF.

The chain joins TRBV7-7 to TRBJ2-2; perhaps D is TRBD1 or TRBD2 (6 bases each). Per the germline V gene, CDR1 is SSHAT and CDR2 is FNYEAQ (reference sequence). The CDR3 length is 19 residues. V was shortened by 6 bases and J by 4 bases, with 27 bases between the two germline ends. The CDR3 loop reads CASSPIPSVGGRGTGELFF. The CDR3 coding sequence is TGTGCCAGCAGTCCTATACCATCGGTCGGGGGCCGGGGCACCGGGGAGCTGTTTTTT.

The genes are TRBV7-3 and TRBJ2-1, with no clear D. V lost 6 bases and J 2 bases, leaving 17 bases between the germline ends. Germline V gives CDR1 SGHTA, CDR2 FQGTGA. The CDR3 is made up of 16 amino acids. In nucleotides, the CDR3 is TGTGCCAGCAGTCATAACCCCCAGCGCCCCTACAATGAGCAGTTCTTC. It specifies CASSHNPQRPYNEQFF.

The rearrangement uses TRBV11-2 and TRBJ2-3, with D tentatively TRBD2 (5 bases). V lost 5 bases to trimming and J lost 3 bases, with 12 bases between them. The CDR3 is made up of 14 amino acids. Germline-derived CDR1 and CDR2 are SGHAT and FQNNGV. CDR3 amino acids: CASSHSSGTDTQYF. In nucleotides, the CDR3 is TGTGCCAGCAGCCACTCTTCGGGGACAGATACGCAGTATTTT.

The chain couples TRBV28 to TRBJ2-7; 10 nucleotides line up with TRBD2. The CDR3 is 15 amino acids. V dropped 4 bases and J dropped 3; count of bases not matched to a gene: 6. Germline lookup yields CDR1 MDHEN and CDR2 SYDVKM. CDR3 sequence (DNA): TGTGCCAGCAGTTCCCTAGCGGGAGCGGGCTACGAGCAGTACTTC. This encodes CASSSLAGAGYEQYF.

J is TRBJ2-7 and V is TRBV30, with 7 bases fitting TRBD2. CDR1 and CDR2 (germline): GTSNPN, SVGIG (reference sequence). The CDR3 covers 14 residues. Germline trimming cut 2 bases from V and 6 bases from J; bases unmatched to any gene: 10. The CDR3 is CAWSRKRDMAEQYF. DNA of the CDR3: TGTGCCTGGAGTAGGAAGCGGGATATGGCCGAGCAGTACTTC.

The chain couples TRBV28 to TRBJ2-6; D ambiguous. Germline V gene lookup returns CDR1 MDHEN and CDR2 SYDVKM. The germline V and J ends were trimmed by 4 bases and 0 bases, with 7 bases remaining between them. The CDR3 consists of 15 residues. In DNA, the CDR3 is TGTGCCAGCAGTTCGCCAGTCTCTGGGGCCAACGTCCTGACTTTC. It translates to CASSSPVSGANVLTF. The full variable domain, rest sourced from reference TRBV28 and TRBJ2-6, is DVKVTQSSRYLVKRTGEKVFLECVQDMDHENMFWYRQDPGLGLRLIYFSYDVKMKEKGDIPEGYSVSREKKERFSLILESASTNQTSMYLCASSSPVSGANVLTFGAGSRLTVL.

The rearrangement links TRBV9 to TRBJ2-2; 12 bases fit TRBD2. V was clipped by 0 bases and J by 4 bases; unmatched bases: 4. The germline V gene has CDR1 SGDLS and CDR2 YYNGEE. This CDR3 region has 17 residues. The DNA for the CDR3 is TGTGCCAGCAGCGTAGGGGGACTAGCGGGCGGCACCGGGGAGCTGTTTTTT. This codes for CASSVGGLAGGTGELFF.

This chain links TRBV5-4 with TRBJ2-3, with TRBD1 matching 9 bases. J gave up 3 bases and V 4 bases, and 6 bases lay outside the gene matches. Germline CDR1 and CDR2: SGHNT and YYREEE (reference sequence). The CDR3 has 15 amino acids. CDR3 nucleotides: TGTGCCAGCAGCCGCTTGGGACAGGGAACAGATACGCAGTATTTT. Translated: CASSRLGQGTDTQYF.

V usage is TRBV5-1 and J usage is TRBJ2-7; TRBD2 is a possible D gene (5 bases). This CDR3 contains 13 residues. In germline, CDR1 is SGHRS, CDR2 YFSETQ. Trimming took off 1 base at V and 5 bases at J, with 10 bases between the two ends. The CDR3 coding sequence is TGCGCCAGCAGCTTGCTTTCTAGCAACGAGCAGTACTTC. Protein product: CASSLLSSNEQYF. Combining the CDR3 with reference TRBV5-1 and TRBJ2-7 gives the whole variable domain KAGVTQTPRYLIKTRGQQVTLSCSPISGHRSVSWYQQTPGQGLQFLFEYFSETQRNKGNFPGRFSGRQFSNSRSEMNVSTLELGDSALYLCASSLLSSNEQYFGPGTRLTVT.

This sequence joins TRBV7-2 and TRBJ2-3; 8 positions match TRBD1. V lost 5 bases to trimming and J lost 5 bases; unmatched junction nucleotides: 9. Germline CDR1 SGHTA, CDR2 FQGNSA. The CDR3 is 15 residues long. The CDR3 loop reads CASSRGQGWRDTQYF. DNA of the CDR3: TGTGCCAGCAGCCGCGGACAGGGATGGAGAGATACGCAGTATTTT.

This chain uses TRBV6-2 or TRBV6-3 with TRBJ2-1; the D gene is possibly TRBD2 (6 bases). Between the trimmed V and J ends, which lost 6 bases and 5 bases, there was a span of 14 bases. Per the germline V gene, CDR1 is MNHEY and CDR2 is SVGEGT. The length of the CDR3 is 14 residues. The CDR3 loop is CASSPTRMNNEQFF. The DNA of the CDR3 is TGTGCCAGCAGCCCGACTAGGATGAACAATGAGCAGTTCTTC.

V and J are TRBV10-3 and TRBJ1-1, with a possible D match to TRBD1 (6 bases). This CDR3 has 13 amino acids. Looked up from germline, CDR1 is ENHRY and CDR2 is SYGVKD. V lost 4 bases to trimming and J lost 7 bases, with 13 bases between them. The CDR3 sequence: CAISGGALGEAFF. The DNA of the CDR3 is TGTGCCATCAGTGGGGGGGCGCTGGGTGAAGCTTTCTTT.

The chain carries TRBV12-3 or TRBV12-4 and TRBJ1-2; 7 positions agree with TRBD1. The CDR3 covers 13 residues. The junction had 5 bases not matched to a gene; V was cut back by 6 bases and J by 4 bases. The CDR3 region is CASRKTGIYGYTF. The DNA of the CDR3 is TGTGCCAGCAGAAAGACAGGGATCTATGGCTACACCTTC.

This chain uses TRBV30 with TRBJ2-7, with a weak D call TRBD2 (5 bases). Germline-derived CDR1 and CDR2 are GTSNPN and SVGIG (reference sequence). The CDR3 extends over 13 amino acids. V gave up 5 bases and J gave up 5 bases, with 16 bases separating them. The CDR3 protein is CAWDKSGAHEQYF. CDR3 bases: TGTGCCTGGGACAAGAGCGGAGCCCACGAGCAGTACTTC.

The chain employs TRBV6-9 and TRBJ2-5, with D maybe TRBD2 (6 bases). V lost 4 bases, J lost 0 bases, and 12 bases lay in between. The CDR3 sequence is 15 residues long. CDR1 is MNHGY, CDR2 SVAAGI, per germline. The CDR3, as DNA: TGTGCCAGCAGTTCTCAAAGCGGGTACCAAGAGACCCAGTACTTC. This translates into CASSSQSGYQETQYF.

The chain is built from TRBV10-1 and TRBJ2-7, with a possible D match to TRBD1 (6 bases). Germline assignment: CDR1 WNHNN and CDR2 SYGVQD (reference sequence). This CDR3 is built from 9 residues. V lost 7 bases to trimming and J lost 13 bases, with 11 bases between them. The CDR3 coding sequence is TGCGCCAGCATGACGGACAGATACTTC. Translated: CASMTDRYF.

V gene TRBV6-1 combines with J gene TRBJ1-5, with a tentative D call TRBD1 (5 bases). Trimming shortened V by 2 bases and J by 4 bases, and 15 bases separated the two germline ends. Per the germline V gene, CDR1 is MNHNS and CDR2 is SASEGT. This CDR3 is built from 16 residues. The CDR3 spells CASSEPTQGVNQPQHF. The DNA of the CDR3 is TGTGCCAGCAGTGAACCTACTCAAGGGGTTAATCAGCCCCAGCATTTT.

This chain's CDR3 is CASTNTPGNTIYF. In nucleotides, the CDR3 is TGTGCCAGCACCAATACACCTGGAAACACCATATATTTT. The chain employs TRBV9 and TRBJ1-3, with D hard to call. There are 13 residues in the CDR3. Trimming cost V 6 bases and J 2 bases, with 9 bases left between them. Germline V gives CDR1 SGDLS, CDR2 YYNGEE.

The CDR3 DNA reads TGTGCCACCAGGTACCAGGGATACGAGCAGTACTTC. It yields the protein CATRYQGYEQYF. The V call is TRBV10-3, the J call TRBJ2-7; possibly TRBD1 for D (5 bases). The ends were cut back, 10 bases at V and 4 bases at J, with 14 bases in the middle. The CDR3 consists of 12 residues. Germline V gives CDR1 ENHRY, CDR2 SYGVKD.

Written as DNA, the CDR3 is TGTGCCAGCAGCGACTACGAGCAGTACTTC. It encodes CASSDYEQYF. The V call is TRBV21-1, the J call TRBJ2-7. TRBV21-1 counts as a pseudogene. CDR3 length equals 10 residues.

This sequence joins TRBV24-1 and TRBJ2-1; D not certain. V lost 4 bases and J 5 bases, leaving 11 bases between the germline ends. The V gene's germline CDR1 is KGHDR and CDR2 SFDVKD. The CDR3 is made up of 14 amino acids. For the CDR3, the DNA is TGTGCCACCAGTGAATTCCACAGAGACAATGAGCAGTTCTTC. It specifies CATSEFHRDNEQFF.